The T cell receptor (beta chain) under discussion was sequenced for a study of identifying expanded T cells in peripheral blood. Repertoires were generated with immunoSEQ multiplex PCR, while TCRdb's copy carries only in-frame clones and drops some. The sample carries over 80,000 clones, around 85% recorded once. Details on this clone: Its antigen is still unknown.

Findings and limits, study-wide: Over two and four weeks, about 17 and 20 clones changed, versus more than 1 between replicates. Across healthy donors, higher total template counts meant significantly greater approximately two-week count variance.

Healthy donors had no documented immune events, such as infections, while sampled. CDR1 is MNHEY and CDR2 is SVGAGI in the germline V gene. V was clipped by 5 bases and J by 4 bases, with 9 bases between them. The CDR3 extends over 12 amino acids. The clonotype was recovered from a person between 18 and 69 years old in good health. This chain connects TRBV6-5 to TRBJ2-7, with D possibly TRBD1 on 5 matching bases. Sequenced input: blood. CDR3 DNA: TGTGCCAGCAGTAGGCAGGGATACGAGCAGTACTTC. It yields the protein CASSRQGYEQYF.